This entry lists 30 T cell receptor beta chains sequenced from one sample in a study of cytomegalovirus exposure and HLA in healthy donors. The PCR contained 60 Vbeta and 13 Jbeta primers. The repertoire was sequenced with immunoSEQ multiplex PCR; TCRdb's copy has only in-frame clones and lacks some. Among around 91,000 clones listed, around 80% were seen once. Sample: PBMCs. The origin of the receptors is a male donor in good health and CMV-seropositive.

J is TRBJ2-7 and V is TRBV19, with 9 bases identical to TRBD1. The V gene's germline CDR1 is LNHDA and CDR2 SQIVND (reference sequence). The CDR3 contains 15 residues. Trimming cost V 5 bases and J 1 base; bases outside gene matches: 6. The CDR3 region is CASSGAGTGSYEQYF. CDR3 in DNA: TGTGCCAGTAGTGGAGCCGGGACAGGGTCCTACGAGCAGTACTTC.

The V and J genes are TRBV19 and TRBJ2-5; no clear D. The J call could be wrong; TRBJ2-7 is a better fit for the DNA end. CDR3 length equals 14 residues. Germline assignment: CDR1 LNHDA and CDR2 SQIVND (reference sequence). CDR3 DNA: TGTGCCAGTAGTATAGACAAGAGCGCCTACGAGCAGTACTTC. Its protein is CASSIDKSAYEQYF.

This clone occurred once. The CDR3 coding sequence is TGTGCCAGCAGCTTATCCGGGACTAGCGGCTACGAGCAGTACTTC. The encoded protein is CASSLSGTSGYEQYF. The chain combines TRBV7-9 with TRBJ2-7; 11 bases are a match to TRBD2. The length of the CDR3 is 15 residues. Germline lookup yields CDR1 SEHNR and CDR2 FQNEAQ (reference sequence). J lost 3 bases, V lost 2 bases, and 3 bases had no gene match. The full variable domain, with the rest looked up from reference TRBV7-9 and TRBJ2-7, is DTGVSQNPRHKITKRGQNVTFRCDPISEHNRLYWYRQTLGQGPEFLTYFQNEAQLEKSRLLSDRFSAERPKGSFSTLEIQRTEQGDSAMYLCASSLSGTSGYEQYFGPGTRLTVT.

V gene TRBV5-5 combines with J gene TRBJ2-5; TRBD1 matches 8 bases. Germline CDR1 and CDR2: SGHKS and YYEKEE (reference sequence). CDR3 size: 14 residues. V was pared by 4 bases and J by 4 bases, with 6 bases of the junction left unmatched. The chain's CDR3 is CASSPGQGVETQYF. The CDR3 nucleotides read TGTGCCAGCAGCCCCGGACAGGGAGTAGAGACCCAGTACTTC.

This rearrangement joins TRBV27 to TRBJ2-3, with 7 bases fitting TRBD2. The CDR3 consists of 14 residues. Trimming took 8 bases from V and 3 from J; bases not matched to a gene: 8. Germline assignment: CDR1 MNHEY and CDR2 SMNVEV (reference sequence). CDR3: CASYSGRVTDTQYF. The CDR3 DNA is TGTGCCAGCTATTCGGGGAGGGTGACAGATACGCAGTATTTT.

This clone was recorded only once. The rearrangement links TRBV6-4 to TRBJ2-7; 9 nucleotides match TRBD2. V was clipped by 3 bases and J by 0 bases; unmatched bases: 3. CDR3 length equals 15 residues. CDR1 is MRHNA and CDR2 is SNTAGT in the germline V gene. As DNA, the CDR3 is TGTGCCAGCAGTGAGGAAGCGGGAGGCTCCTACGAGCAGTACTTC. It yields the protein CASSEEAGGSYEQYF.

The chain employs TRBV28 and TRBJ2-4; the D gene is possibly TRBD1 (6 bases). The V end was cut by 4 bases, the J end by 4 bases, with 11 bases between. Germline V gene lookup returns CDR1 MDHEN and CDR2 SYDVKM. The CDR3 runs 14 residues. CDR3: CASSSPGQKNIQYF. The DNA of the CDR3 is TGTGCCAGCAGTTCCCCCGGACAGAAAAACATTCAGTACTTC.

In this sample, this clone turned up once. The chain is built from TRBV9 and TRBJ1-2; 7 nucleotides match TRBD1. CDR1 is SGDLS, CDR2 YYNGEE, per germline. The CDR3 has 16 residues. V gave up 2 bases and J gave up 0 bases; unmatched junction bases: 7. The CDR3 protein is CASSVEQGFPNYGYTF. The CDR3 DNA sequence: TGTGCCAGCAGCGTGGAACAGGGGTTCCCTAACTATGGCTACACCTTC. Filled out from reference TRBV9 and TRBJ1-2, the complete variable domain reads DSGVTQTPKHLITATGQRVTLRCSPRSGDLSVYWYQQSLDQGLQFLIQYYNGEERAKGNILERFSAQQFPDLHSELNLSSLELGDSALYFCASSVEQGFPNYGYTFGSGTRLTVV.

The chain has TRBV5-5 and TRBJ2-6; possible D gene TRBD2, 5 bases. Trimming shortened V by 3 bases and J by 0 bases, and 13 bases separated the two germline ends. There are 17 residues in the CDR3. In germline, CDR1 is SGHKS, CDR2 YYEKEE (reference sequence). In DNA, the CDR3 is TGTGCCAGCAGCTCCCGGGGAGCCAACTCTGGGGCCAACGTCCTGACTTTC. This gives the protein CASSSRGANSGANVLTF.

V and J are TRBV30 and TRBJ2-3, with 7 bases lining up with TRBD2. V shed 3 bases, J shed 0 bases, and the junction held 3 bases outside the gene matches. This CDR3 spans 14 amino acids. Looked up from germline, CDR1 is GTSNPN and CDR2 is SVGIG (reference sequence). CDR3 sequence reads: CAWRKRGSTDTQYF. The CDR3 nucleotides are TGTGCCTGGAGAAAGCGGGGCAGCACAGATACGCAGTATTTT.

CDR3 residues: CASSPRSGYYNSPLHF. CDR3 DNA: TGTGCCAGCAGCCCACGCTCGGGTTACTATAATTCACCCCTCCACTTT. The gene calls are TRBV9 and TRBJ1-6, with D hard to call. V dropped 4 bases and J dropped 3 bases, with 14 bases sitting between them. The CDR3 runs 16 residues. Per the germline V gene, CDR1 is SGDLS and CDR2 is YYNGEE.

This rearrangement joins TRBV4-1 to TRBJ2-7; 9 positions match TRBD1. Looked up from germline, CDR1 is MGHRA and CDR2 is YSYEKL. After removal of 5 bases from V and 4 bases from J, the junction contained 12 bases not matched to a gene. The CDR3 extends over 16 amino acids. The CDR3 is CASSAYGTGSQYEQYF. The CDR3 nucleotides read TGCGCCAGCAGCGCATACGGGACAGGGAGTCAGTACGAGCAGTACTTC.

CDR3 nucleotides: TGTGCCAGCAGCTGGGACACCAATGAGCAGTTCTTC. This codes for CASSWDTNEQFF. This chain uses TRBV13 with TRBJ2-1, with D maybe TRBD1 (6 bases). In germline, CDR1 is PRHDT, CDR2 FYEKMQ (reference sequence). The CDR3 spans 12 residues. The V and J ends lost 4 bases and 6 bases respectively, with 7 bases between them. Variable domain in full (rest from reference TRBV13 and TRBJ2-1): AAGVIQSPRHLIKEKRETATLKCYPIPRHDTVYWYQQGPGQDPQFLISFYEKMQSDKGSIPDRFSAQQFSDYHSELNMSSLELGDSALYFCASSWDTNEQFFGPGTRLTVL.

This rearrangement joins TRBV19 to TRBJ2-7; D is perhaps TRBD2 (5 bases). CDR1 and CDR2 from the germline V gene are LNHDA and SQIVND (reference sequence). This CDR3 has 15 amino acids. V dropped 3 bases and J dropped 4 bases, with 16 bases sitting between them. The CDR3 sequence is CASSIPGRSRYEQYF. Written as DNA, the CDR3 is TGTGCCAGTAGTATCCCGGGAAGATCAAGATACGAGCAGTACTTC.

This clone was observed a few times. This chain links TRBV29-1 with TRBJ2-5, with 8 bases fitting TRBD1. The end of the DNA fits TRBJ2-7 better, so the J call may be wrong. The CDR3 covers 12 residues. The germline V gene has CDR1 SQVTM and CDR2 ANQGSEA. The CDR3 DNA reads as TGCAGCGTGAAGACAGGGGCCTACGAGCAGTACTTC. Residues: CSVKTGAYEQYF.

In its sample, this clone was seen once. CDR3: CASSLVDRVDSPLHF. CDR3 sequence (DNA): TGTGCCAGCAGCTTGGTCGACAGGGTAGATTCACCCCTCCACTTT. The chain employs TRBV5-6 and TRBJ1-6; 7 nucleotides match TRBD1. V was pared by 0 bases and J by 8 bases, with 5 bases of the junction left unmatched. There are 15 residues in the CDR3. Germline CDR1 reads SGHDT; CDR2 reads YYEEEE.

The rearrangement joins TRBV18 to TRBJ1-3, with 8 bases that match TRBD1. This CDR3 contains 17 residues. In germline, CDR1 is KGHSH, CDR2 LQKENI. V lost 3 bases, J lost 5 bases, and 12 bases stayed unmatched. Here the CDR3 DNA reads TGTGCCAGCTCACCGGAAACGGGAGGACAGGGTCGAAACACCATATATTTT. Residues: CASSPETGGQGRNTIYF.

In DNA form, the CDR3 reads TGTGCCAGCAGTGGGGGGACAGGGTCACGACATTTT. Residues: CASSGGTGSRHF. The V call is TRBV28, the J call TRBJ1-5; TRBD1 matches 9 bases. The germline gives CDR1 MDHEN, CDR2 SYDVKM. With V trimmed by 5 bases and J by 16 bases, 9 bases remained unmatched. CDR3 length: 12 amino acids.

The chain has TRBV18 and TRBJ1-1, with D possibly being TRBD1 (5 bases). The CDR3 consists of 13 residues. The V gene's germline CDR1 is KGHSH and CDR2 LQKENI. The germline V and J ends were trimmed by 3 bases and 4 bases, with 9 bases remaining between them. CDR3 sequence reads: CASSPAGPTEAFF. DNA for the CDR3: TGTGCCAGCTCACCCGCAGGGCCCACTGAAGCTTTCTTT.

A single count supports this clone. This chain links TRBV27 with TRBJ2-7; 9 nucleotides align to TRBD2. This CDR3 has 15 amino acids. Germline-derived CDR1 and CDR2 are MNHEY and SMNVEV (reference sequence). J lost 1 base, V lost 3 bases, and 4 bases had no gene match. The DNA of the CDR3 is TGTGCCAGCAGTTTCGGTAGCGGGGGATCCTACGAGCAGTACTTC. Translating it yields CASSFGSGGSYEQYF.

This rearrangement joins TRBV5-4 to TRBJ2-3; D is perhaps TRBD1 (6 bases). This CDR3 has 14 residues. Germline CDR1 reads SGHNT; CDR2 reads YYREEE (reference sequence). The V gene lost 4 bases and the J gene lost 4 bases, with 13 bases spanning the gap. The CDR3 bases are TGTGCCAGCAGCCCGACAGGAGACGCAGATACGCAGTATTTT. Translating gives CASSPTGDADTQYF.

J is TRBJ2-7 and V is TRBV9, with 12 bases matching TRBD1. Germline V gene sequence: CDR1 SGDLS, CDR2 YYNGEE. The CDR3 extends over 16 amino acids. Trimming cost V 0 bases and J 6 bases; bases outside gene matches: 7. The CDR3 reads CASSVGPGTGGGEQYF. DNA of the CDR3: TGTGCCAGCAGCGTAGGTCCCGGGACAGGGGGCGGCGAGCAGTACTTC.

The chain couples TRBV6-5 to TRBJ2-5, with 9 bases that match TRBD2. The CDR3 has 15 residues. Germline values: CDR1 MNHEY, CDR2 SVGAGI. V lost 2 bases, J lost 5 bases, and 6 bases stayed unmatched. CDR3 sequence: CASSYDRGGAETQYF. The CDR3 nucleotides are TGTGCCAGCAGTTACGATCGCGGGGGGGCTGAGACCCAGTACTTC.

The rearrangement uses TRBV28 and TRBJ2-6; TRBD2 aligns across 10 bases. Trimming cost V 3 bases and J 0 bases; bases outside gene matches: 2. Germline V lookup: CDR1 MDHEN, CDR2 SYDVKM. This CDR3 comprises 17 residues. In DNA form, the CDR3 reads TGTGCCAGCAGTTTCAGCGGGAGGGCCTCTGGGGCCAACGTCCTGACTTTC. Translation: CASSFSGRASGANVLTF. Using reference TRBV28 and TRBJ2-6 for the parts outside the CDR3, the full variable domain is DVKVTQSSRYLVKRTGEKVFLECVQDMDHENMFWYRQDPGLGLRLIYFSYDVKMKEKGDIPEGYSVSREKKERFSLILESASTNQTSMYLCASSFSGRASGANVLTFGAGSRLTVL.

This clone has more than one count but fewer than ten. The chain combines TRBV6-1 with TRBJ1-5; 7 bases map to TRBD1. Germline V gene lookup returns CDR1 MNHNS and CDR2 SASEGT. After removal of 3 bases from V and 6 bases from J, the junction contained 5 bases not matched to a gene. There are 14 residues in the CDR3. The CDR3 protein is CASSDRGDGQPQHF. The DNA for the CDR3 is TGTGCCAGCAGTGACAGGGGGGATGGTCAGCCCCAGCATTTT.

The chain joins TRBV5-1 to TRBJ2-2; 7 bases line up with TRBD1. The CDR3 consists of 14 residues. Per germline, CDR1 SGHRS and CDR2 YFSETQ. V lost 0 bases, J lost 9 bases, and 5 bases stayed unmatched. In nucleotides, the CDR3 is TGCGCCAGCAGCTTGGACAGGGGTACCCGGGAGCTGTTTTTT. Amino acid sequence: CASSLDRGTRELFF.

The chain joins TRBV7-2 to TRBJ2-1; 9 positions agree with TRBD2. Germline V lookup: CDR1 SGHTA, CDR2 FQGNSA. J was trimmed by 9 bases and V by 5 bases; bases with no gene match: 14. The CDR3 runs to 16 residues. CDR3 amino acids: CASSPVGSGRFGEQFF. In nucleotides, the CDR3 is TGTGCCAGCAGCCCGGTCGGTAGCGGGAGATTTGGTGAGCAGTTCTTC.

The V and J genes are TRBV4-2 and TRBJ2-1, with 9 bases fitting TRBD2. J lost 6 bases, V lost 2 bases, and 8 bases had no gene match. Per the germline V gene, CDR1 is LGHNA and CDR2 is YNFKEQ. This CDR3 is 16 amino acids long. CDR3: CASSQRRLADSNEQFF. CDR3 coding DNA: TGTGCCAGCAGCCAAAGACGACTAGCGGACAGCAATGAGCAGTTCTTC.

The genes are TRBV7-2 and TRBJ2-1; 7 bases fit TRBD2. The CDR3 totals 15 residues. Germline lookup yields CDR1 SGHTA and CDR2 FQGNSA. V lost 1 base, J lost 3 bases, and 3 bases stayed unmatched. CDR3 loop: CASSLEGGSYNEQFF. The CDR3 coding sequence is TGTGCCAGCAGCTTAGAAGGCGGGAGCTACAATGAGCAGTTCTTC.

The CDR3 protein is CASSASGRTTYEQYF. The DNA for the CDR3 is TGCGCCAGCAGCGCTAGCGGGAGAACTACTTACGAGCAGTACTTC. The chain joins TRBV5-1 to TRBJ2-7; TRBD2 aligns across 10 bases. CDR3 length: 15 residues. CDR1 is SGHRS, CDR2 YFSETQ, per germline. The trim removed 4 bases at V and 4 bases at J, leaving 8 bases unmatched.